This entry concerns a single T cell receptor beta chain. Its target is unknown. This specimen comes from a study of cytomegalovirus exposure and HLA in healthy donors. Study-level findings and limits: Later analysis suggested most CMV-associated TCR beta chains were HLA-restricted.

The CDR3 totals 16 residues. The V gene lost 5 bases and the J gene lost 6 bases, with 21 bases spanning the gap. From germline, CDR1 is SGHTA and CDR2 FQGTGA. The primer mix had 60 Vbeta and 13 Jbeta primers. Repertoires were generated with immunoSEQ multiplex PCR, while TCRdb's copy carries only in-frame clones and drops some. This table holds around 94,000 clones, approximately 71% found once. The sequencing sample was made of PBMCs. The V gene is TRBV7-3, the J gene TRBJ2-3, with a tentative D call TRBD2 (8 bases). This receptor was identified in a male donor in good health and CMV-seropositive. The CDR3 reads CASSPQGGTRVDTQYF. CDR3 bases: TGTGCCAGCAGCCCTCAGGGGGGGACTAGAGTGGATACGCAGTATTTT.